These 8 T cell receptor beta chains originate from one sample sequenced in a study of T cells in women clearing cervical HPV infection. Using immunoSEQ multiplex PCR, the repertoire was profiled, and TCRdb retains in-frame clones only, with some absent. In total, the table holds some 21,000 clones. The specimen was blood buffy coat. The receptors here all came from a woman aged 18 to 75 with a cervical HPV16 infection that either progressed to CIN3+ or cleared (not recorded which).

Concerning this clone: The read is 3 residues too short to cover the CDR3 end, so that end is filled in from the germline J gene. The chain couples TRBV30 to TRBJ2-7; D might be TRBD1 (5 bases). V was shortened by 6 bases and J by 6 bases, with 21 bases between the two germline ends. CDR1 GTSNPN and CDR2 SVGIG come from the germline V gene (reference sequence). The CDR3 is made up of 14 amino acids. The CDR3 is CACVKGQDLFEQYF. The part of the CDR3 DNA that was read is TGTGCCTGTGTTAAGGGGCAGGATCTCTTCGAG. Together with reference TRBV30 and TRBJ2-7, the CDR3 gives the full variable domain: SQTIHQWPATLVQPVGSPLSLECTVEGTSNPNLYWYRQAAGRGLQLLFYSVGIGQISSEVPQNLSASRPQDRQFILSSKKLLLSDSGFYLCACVKGQDLFEQYFGPGTRLTVT.

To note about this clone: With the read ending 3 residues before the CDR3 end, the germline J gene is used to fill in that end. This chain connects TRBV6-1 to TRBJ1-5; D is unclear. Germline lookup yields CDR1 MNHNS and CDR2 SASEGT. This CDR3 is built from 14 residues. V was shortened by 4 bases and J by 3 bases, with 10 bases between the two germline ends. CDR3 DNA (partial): TGTGCCAGCAGTGGAGGGTATTACAATCAGCCC. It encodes CASSGGYYNQP. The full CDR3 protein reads CASSGGYYNQPQHF.

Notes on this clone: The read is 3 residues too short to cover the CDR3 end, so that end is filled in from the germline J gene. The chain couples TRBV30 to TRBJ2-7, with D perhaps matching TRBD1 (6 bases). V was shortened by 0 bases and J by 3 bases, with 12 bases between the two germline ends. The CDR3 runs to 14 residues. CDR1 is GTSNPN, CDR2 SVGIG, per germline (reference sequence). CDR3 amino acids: CAWSVSRGFYEQYF. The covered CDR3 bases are TGTGCCTGGAGTGTATCCAGGGGATTCTACGAG.

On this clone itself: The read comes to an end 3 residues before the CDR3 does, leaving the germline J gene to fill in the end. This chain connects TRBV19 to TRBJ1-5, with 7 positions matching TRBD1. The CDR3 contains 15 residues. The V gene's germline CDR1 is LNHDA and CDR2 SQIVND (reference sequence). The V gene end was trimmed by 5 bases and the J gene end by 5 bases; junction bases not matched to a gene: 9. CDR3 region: CASSPDRDRHQPQHF. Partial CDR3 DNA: TGTGCCAGTAGTCCAGACCGGGACAGACATCAGCCC.

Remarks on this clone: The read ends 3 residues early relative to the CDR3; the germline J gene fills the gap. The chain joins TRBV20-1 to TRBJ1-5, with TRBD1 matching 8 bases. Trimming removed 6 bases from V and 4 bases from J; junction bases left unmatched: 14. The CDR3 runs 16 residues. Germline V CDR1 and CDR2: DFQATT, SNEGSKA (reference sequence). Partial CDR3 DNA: TGCAGTGCAGAACCCCAGGGGGCGAATGGTAATCAGCCC. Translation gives CSAEPQGANGNQP. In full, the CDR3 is CSAEPQGANGNQPQHF.

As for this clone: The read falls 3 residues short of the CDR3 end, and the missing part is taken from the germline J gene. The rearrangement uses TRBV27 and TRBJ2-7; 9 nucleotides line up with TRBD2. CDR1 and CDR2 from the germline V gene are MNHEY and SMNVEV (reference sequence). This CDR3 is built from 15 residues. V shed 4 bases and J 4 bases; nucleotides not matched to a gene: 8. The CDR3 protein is CASSSILAGIYEQYF. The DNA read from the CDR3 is TGTGCCAGCAGTTCAATACTAGCGGGCATTTACGAG.

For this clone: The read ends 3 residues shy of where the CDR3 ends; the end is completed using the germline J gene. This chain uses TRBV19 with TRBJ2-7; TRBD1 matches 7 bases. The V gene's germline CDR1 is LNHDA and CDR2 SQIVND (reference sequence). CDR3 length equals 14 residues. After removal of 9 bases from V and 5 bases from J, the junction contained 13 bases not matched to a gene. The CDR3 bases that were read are TGTGCCAGCTCACCACTACAGACAGGGAACGAG. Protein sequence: CASSPLQTGNE. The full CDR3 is CASSPLQTGNEQYF.

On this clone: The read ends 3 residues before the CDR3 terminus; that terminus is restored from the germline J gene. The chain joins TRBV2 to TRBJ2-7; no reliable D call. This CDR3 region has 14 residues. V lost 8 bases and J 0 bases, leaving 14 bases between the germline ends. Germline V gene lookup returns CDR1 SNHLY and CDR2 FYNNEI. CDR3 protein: CASLGTLSSYEQYF. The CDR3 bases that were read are TGTGCCAGCCTTGGCACCTTGAGCTCCTACGAG.